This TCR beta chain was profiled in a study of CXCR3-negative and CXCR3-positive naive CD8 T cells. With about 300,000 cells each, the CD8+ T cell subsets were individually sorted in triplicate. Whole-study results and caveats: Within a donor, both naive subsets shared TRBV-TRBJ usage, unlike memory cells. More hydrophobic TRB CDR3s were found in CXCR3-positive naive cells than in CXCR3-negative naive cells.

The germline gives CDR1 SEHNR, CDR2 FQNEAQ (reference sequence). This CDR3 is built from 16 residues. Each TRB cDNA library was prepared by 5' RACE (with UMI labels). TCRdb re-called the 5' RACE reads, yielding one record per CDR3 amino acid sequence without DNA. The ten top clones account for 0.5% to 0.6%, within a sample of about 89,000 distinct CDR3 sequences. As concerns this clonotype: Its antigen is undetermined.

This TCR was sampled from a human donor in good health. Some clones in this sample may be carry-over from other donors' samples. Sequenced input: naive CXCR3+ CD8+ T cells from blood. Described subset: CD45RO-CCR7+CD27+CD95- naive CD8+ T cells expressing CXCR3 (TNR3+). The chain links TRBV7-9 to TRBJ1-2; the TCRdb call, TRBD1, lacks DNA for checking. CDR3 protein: CASSLSGGEDYYGYTF.